The clone carrying this T cell receptor (beta chain) has a handful of counts. Its antigen is currently unknown. The data are from a study of beta chain features in type 1 diabetes. Study summary: Cell yields, gender and age were similar in healthy donors and patients. Study-wide results and caveats: Within patients, naive, central memory and Treg TCRB repertoires seemed more similar than within healthy donors. Since sequencing was performed on cDNA, cells with high TCR expression could be over-represented.

Expressed TCRB transcripts were sequenced because the isolated RNA had all been reverse transcribed beforehand. The average output of naive, central memory and regulatory T cell samples was about 3.3 million reads. Generated by immunoSEQ multiplex PCR, the TCRdb table keeps only in-frame clones and is missing some. Among 860,000 or so clones listed, roughly a sixth were seen once. V was trimmed by 4 bases and J by 2 bases, leaving 12 bases between them. Germline V gives CDR1 MGHDK, CDR2 SYGVNS. This CDR3 contains 15 residues. The TCR was taken from a woman in her late teens or twenties in good health. The chain joins TRBV25-1 to TRBJ1-3; D might be TRBD1 (5 bases). The sample consisted of naive CD4+ T cells from blood. The CDR3 nucleotides read TGTGCCAGCAGTGCCGGGACCCGACCTGGAAACACCATATATTTT. Encoded protein: CASSAGTRPGNTIYF.